The clone carrying this T cell receptor beta chain was recorded at least ten times. Its specificity is unknown. V was cut by 2 bases and J by 5 bases, with 9 bases left in between. CDR3 length: 13 residues. This specimen belongs to a study of T cells in Graves' hyperthyroidism and ophthalmopathy. General observations from the study: Model predictions of ophthalmopathy came a median approximately 6.5 months before onset. A model built on 13 V-J features separated ophthalmopathy from stable hyperthyroidism. Blood held most thyroid clonotypes expanded above 0.001 frequency.

It was RNA transcripts that yielded the amplified TCR beta CDR3 regions. Using the HTBI primer set, a first-round RT-PCR was run on the TCR CDR3. Each CDR3 protein gets one entry after TCRdb re-called the multiplex PCR reads with MiXCR. The sample has approximately 360,000 distinct CDR3 sequences, 15% to 17% seen once; the top ten hold 25% to 35%. Participants, patients aged 18 to 65, had newly diagnosed hyperthyroidism with a duration under 2 months. The TCR was taken from a woman between 18 and 30 years old with Graves' hyperthyroidism that later progressed to Graves' ophthalmopathy. Material: blood. The rearrangement joins TRBV12-3 or TRBV12-4 to TRBJ1-2, with a tentative D call TRBD1 (6 bases). CDR3 bases: TGTGCCAGCAGTTTATCAGGGGAATATGGCTACACCTTC. This encodes CASSLSGEYGYTF.